The T cell receptor (beta chain) described here comes from a study of radiotherapy plus CTLA-4 blockade in lung cancer. There are 14 residues in the CDR3. Germline V gene lookup returns CDR1 MNHEY and CDR2 SMNVEV (reference sequence). V was cut by 2 bases and J by 0 bases, with 8 bases left in between. Assay: immunoSEQ multiplex PCR; the TCRdb copy retains only in-frame clones and omits some. Of some 66,000 clones detected, about 83% appear once; the ten largest clones hold around 4%. The chain has TRBV27 and TRBJ2-7; a weak D match, TRBD1 (6 bases). The sequencing used peripheral blood, collected from a patient treated with radiotherapy plus ipilimumab. This clonotype was obtained from a human donor with non-small cell lung cancer who had a partial response to radiotherapy plus ipilimumab. CDR3: CASSLSRGSYEQYF. CDR3 sequence (DNA): TGTGCCAGCAGTTTAAGCAGGGGCTCCTACGAGCAGTACTTC.